What follows describes a single TCR beta chain. What antigen it recognizes has not been identified. Nothing much larger sits one base from this clone, and base qualities are not available. This sample stems from a study of T cells in tumors after PD-1 blockade (dated by TCRdb to between 2018 and 2021). Study-level background: Exclusion criteria were prior checkpoint blockade, use of systemic immunosuppressants, or recent radiotherapy or other anti-cancer therapy within 4 weeks. Clinical response was assessed using RECIST version 1.1. An average of 113,528 TCR templates (range 24,679-257,772) and roughly 37,000 unique clonotypes was obtained for peripheral blood samples. Some patients also continued taking vismodegib 150 mg daily during anti-PD-1 treatment. Patients received pembrolizumab 200 mg every 3 weeks or cemiplimab 350 mg every 2 weeks. Bulk TCR sequencing was performed on more than nine peripheral blood samples from 5 or 6 patients to compare blood and tumor clonotypes. The study performed paired single-cell RNA and TCR sequencing on site-matched tumors from BCC or SCC patients before and after anti-PD-1 therapy.

The immunoSEQ platform was used to carry out deep TCRbeta sequencing. On the authors' methods: For further analysis, only productive rearrangements were exported from the immunoSEQ Analyzer. T cell phenotypes were assigned to bulk TCRbeta clonotypes by matching the clonotypes to single-cell RNA+TCR-seq clones that had the same TCRbeta sequence. Clone enrichment in tumor was calculated as tumor frequency divided by PBMC frequency from bulk TCR sequencing. GLIPH was used to sort TCRs into specificity groups, which are clusters of distinct TCRs that likely recognize common antigens through shared CDR3 motifs. In TCRdb, the immuneACCESS table is reduced to in-frame sequences with V and J assigned. These tables do not hold every clone; where another copy was compared, an unresolved V gene accounts for under half, and the others remain unexplained. The DNA was the basis for D and trimming; V, J and clone size are from that table. Across this sample there are approximately 50,000 clones, with approximately 79% seen only once. The leading ten clones occupy about 9.3% of the sample.

The investigation overall reported the following: About 38% of TCR clonotypes from the tumor were detected in blood, and certain novel exhausted tumor clones were present in blood collected before treatment, which suggests recruitment from the periphery. The source of novel T cell clones was not identified and could include lymphoid organs or rare unexpanded clones within the tumor or its periphery.

For bulk TCRbeta sequencing, genomic DNA was extracted from tumor biopsies or peripheral blood, and input amounts ranged from roughly 550 ng to 6,500 ng. All patients had histologically proven advanced or metastatic basal or squamous cell carcinoma and were poor candidates for surgical resection. Of the 10 or so patients making up the basal cell carcinoma cohort, several underwent bulk tumor TCR sequencing. V lost 4 bases and J lost 4 bases; the stretch between them is 14 bases long. There are 14 amino acids in the CDR3, from cysteine to phenylalanine inclusive. Left in the record is the CDR3 DNA by itself, 42 bases read in frame from the first base. According to the germline V gene, CDR1 reads MDHEN and CDR2 reads SYDVKM.

Sequencing used PBMCs, obtained before anti-PD-1 therapy. This TCR was recovered from a human donor with advanced basal cell or squamous cell carcinoma (not recorded which). Here the chain combines TRBV28 and TRBJ2-7; the D segment is perhaps TRBD1 or TRBD2, each sharing 7 matched bases. The DNA sequence reads TGTGCCAGCAGTTCCCAGGGGGGGTGGTACGAGCAGTACTTC. This encodes CASSSQGGWYEQYF.